A single sample gave rise to the 27 T cell receptor beta chains below, sequenced in a study of cytomegalovirus exposure and HLA in healthy donors. PCR amplification relied on 60 Vbeta primers (plus 13 Jbeta primers). Produced via immunoSEQ multiplex PCR; TCRdb's table is partial and in-frame only. The table shows tens of thousands of clones, with 78% occurring only once. The specimen was PBMCs. The receptor source for this set is a male donor in good health and CMV-seropositive.

V usage is TRBV6-5 and J usage is TRBJ2-5, with 10 positions matching TRBD1. The J call may be in error: the DNA end matches TRBJ2-7 better. This CDR3 has 13 amino acids. CDR1 and CDR2 (germline): MNHEY, SVGAGI. This CDR3 is CATLGTGDYEQYF. DNA for the CDR3: TGTGCCACACTCGGGACAGGGGACTACGAGCAGTACTTC.

The chain recombines TRBV7-2 with TRBJ2-5, with 12 bases lining up with TRBD2. The CDR3 covers 16 residues. Germline V lookup: CDR1 SGHTA, CDR2 FQGNSA. With 3 bases clipped from V and 3 bases from J, the junction kept 5 bases outside the gene matches. CDR3 amino acids: CASSFPSGRAKETQYF. The CDR3 DNA reads TGTGCCAGCAGCTTCCCTAGCGGGAGGGCTAAAGAGACCCAGTACTTC.

This sequence joins TRBV19 and TRBJ1-1; 9 bases fit TRBD1. Per the germline V gene, CDR1 is LNHDA and CDR2 is SQIVND (reference sequence). This CDR3 spans 17 amino acids. Trimming took 5 bases from V and 4 from J; bases not matched to a gene: 14. The CDR3 spells CASSPQGAGILGTEAFF. CDR3 bases: TGTGCCAGTAGTCCACAGGGGGCCGGGATTTTAGGCACTGAAGCTTTCTTT.

This clone rates as medium-sized. J is TRBJ2-3 and V is TRBV6-4; 13 bases align to TRBD2. There are 14 residues in the CDR3. The V segment lost 8 bases and the J segment 6 bases; nucleotides outside the gene matches: 5. From germline, CDR1 is MRHNA and CDR2 SNTAGT. The CDR3 sequence: CASGTSGDSDTQYF. The CDR3 DNA reads TGTGCCAGCGGGACTAGCGGGGATTCGGATACGCAGTATTTT.

The chain employs TRBV15 and TRBJ2-3; tentative D call: TRBD1 (6 bases). The CDR3 consists of 18 residues. Germline V gene lookup returns CDR1 LNHNV and CDR2 YYDKDF (reference sequence). Deletions cut 0 bases from V and 1 base from J, with 17 bases between. CDR3 amino acids: CATSRDYPQDSRTDTQYF. The CDR3 bases are TGTGCCACCAGCAGAGATTACCCCCAGGACAGCCGCACAGATACGCAGTATTTT.

V gene TRBV2 combines with J gene TRBJ2-7; 8 nucleotides agree with TRBD2. V lost 6 bases to trimming and J lost 9 bases; unmatched junction nucleotides: 4. There are 11 residues in the CDR3. Looked up from germline, CDR1 is SNHLY and CDR2 is FYNNEI. The DNA for the CDR3 is TGTGCCAGCAGGGGGACTAGGGGGCAGTACTTC. Its translation is CASRGTRGQYF.

This chain connects TRBV20-1 to TRBJ1-2; D ambiguous. Germline V gene lookup returns CDR1 DFQATT and CDR2 SNEGSKA (reference sequence). V was clipped by 4 bases and J by 8 bases, with 11 bases between them. The CDR3 sequence is 11 residues long. The CDR3 DNA reads TGCAGTGCTACGGGGTCTGGGGGCTACACCTTC. Translated, it gives CSATGSGGYTF.

The chain combines TRBV27 with TRBJ2-7, with TRBD2 matching 9 bases. Germline lookup yields CDR1 MNHEY and CDR2 SMNVEV (reference sequence). V was clipped by 5 bases and J by 6 bases; unmatched bases: 8. CDR3 length: 14 residues. The CDR3 DNA reads TGTGCCAGCAGTCCCTTAGCGGGAGTATCCGAGCAGTACTTC. Protein: CASSPLAGVSEQYF.

The CDR3 loop is CASSYPEQGEETQYF. CDR3 sequence (DNA): TGTGCCAGCAGTTACCCCGAACAGGGGGAGGAGACCCAGTACTTC. The chain has TRBV6-6 and TRBJ2-5; 8 bases align to TRBD1. Germline assignment: CDR1 MNHNY and CDR2 SVGAGI (reference sequence). The V gene end was trimmed by 2 bases and the J gene end by 5 bases; junction bases not matched to a gene: 7. The length of the CDR3 is 15 residues.

The chain couples TRBV7-9 to TRBJ2-3; D remains unclear. CDR1 and CDR2 (germline): SEHNR, FQNEAQ (reference sequence). Trimming removed 4 bases from V and 1 base from J, with 6 bases in between. This CDR3 comprises 13 residues. This CDR3 reads CASSSPGTDTQYF. CDR3 DNA: TGTGCCAGCAGCTCCCCAGGCACAGATACGCAGTATTTT.

The chain carries TRBV5-6 and TRBJ2-3; possibly TRBD2 for D (6 bases). Germline V gene sequence: CDR1 SGHDT, CDR2 YYEEEE. The CDR3 has 19 amino acids. V gave up 0 bases and J gave up 2 bases, with 22 bases separating them. The CDR3 DNA sequence: TGTGCCAGCAGCTTGGGCGGCCGGGACTTAGCGACATCCACAGATACGCAGTATTTT. Translating gives CASSLGGRDLATSTDTQYF.

About this clone: This specimen includes other DNA sequences encoding the same CDR3. This sequence joins TRBV5-6 and TRBJ2-2, with D possibly matching TRBD2 (5 bases). This CDR3 is 15 amino acids long. CDR1 SGHDT and CDR2 YYEEEE come from the germline V gene. Deletions cut 2 bases from V and 1 base from J, with 9 bases between. The CDR3 region is CASSLRDRNTGELFF. DNA for the CDR3: TGTGCCAGCAGCTTACGGGATAGGAACACCGGGGAGCTGTTTTTT.

This chain uses TRBV29-1 with TRBJ2-3; 9 bases match TRBD1. V shed 6 bases, J shed 3 bases, and the junction held 4 bases outside the gene matches. The CDR3 extends over 13 amino acids. Germline V CDR1 and CDR2: SQVTM, ANQGSEA. The CDR3 coding sequence is TGCAGCGTGGAGACAGGGGGAACAGATACGCAGTATTTT. Translating it yields CSVETGGTDTQYF.

The chain recombines TRBV6-6 with TRBJ2-1; tentatively, D is TRBD1 (6 bases). This CDR3 region has 14 residues. Germline loops: CDR1 MNHNY, CDR2 SVGAGI (reference sequence). V lost 2 bases to trimming and J lost 4 bases, with 9 bases between them. CDR3 bases: TGTGCCAGCAGTTACGTGGACAGATACAATGAGCAGTTCTTC. Its translation: CASSYVDRYNEQFF.

The rearrangement joins TRBV5-1 to TRBJ2-1; tentative D call: TRBD2 (5 bases). There are 13 residues in the CDR3. CDR1 is SGHRS and CDR2 is YFSETQ in the germline V gene. V lost 4 bases, J lost 8 bases, and 13 bases lay in between. As DNA, the CDR3 is TGCGCCAGCAGCCCTCGGACTTTCCATGAGCAGTTCTTC. Translation: CASSPRTFHEQFF.

V and J are TRBV19 and TRBJ2-7, with 10 positions matching TRBD2. J lost 4 bases, V lost 5 bases, and 8 bases had no gene match. The CDR3 loop spans 15 amino acids. In germline, CDR1 is LNHDA, CDR2 SQIVND (reference sequence). The CDR3 DNA follows: TGTGCCAGTAGTTTGGCTAGCGGGAGTATTTACGAGCAGTACTTC. Protein: CASSLASGSIYEQYF.

The genes are TRBV12-1 and TRBJ2-1; the DNA was not used to check the table's D call, TRBD2. TRBV12-1 is a known pseudogene. The CDR3 has 17 residues. Written as DNA, the CDR3 is TGTGCCAGCAGCTCGGTGTTTGCCGGGAGGACCAACAATGAGCAGTTCTTC. It codes for CASSSVFAGRTNNEQFF.

The chain links TRBV18 to TRBJ2-1, with 13 bases that match TRBD2. The CDR3 spans 18 residues. The germline CDR1 and CDR2 sequences are KGHSH and LQKENI. V was clipped by 9 bases and J by 0 bases; unmatched bases: 11. CDR3 sequence (DNA): TGTGCCAGTTATGGAGGGACTAGCGGGATCCCCTCCTACAATGAGCAGTTCTTC. It specifies CASYGGTSGIPSYNEQFF. The full variable domain, completed using reference TRBV18 and TRBJ2-1, is NAGVMQNPRHLVRRRGQEARLRCSPMKGHSHVYWYRQLPEEGLKFMVYLQKENIIDESGMPKERFSAEFPKEGPSILRIQQVVRGDSAAYFCASYGGTSGIPSYNEQFFGPGTRLTVL.

The gene calls are TRBV28 and TRBJ1-5; TRBD1 agrees at 8 bases. The CDR3 length is 15 residues. The J segment lost 2 bases and the V segment lost 8 bases, leaving 8 bases of the junction unmatched. Germline V lookup: CDR1 MDHEN, CDR2 SYDVKM. This CDR3 reads CASAFLGQGNQPQHF. DNA of the CDR3: TGTGCCAGCGCCTTTTTGGGACAGGGCAATCAGCCCCAGCATTTT.

The chain has TRBV6-5 and TRBJ2-1; D is perhaps TRBD2 (6 bases). The CDR3 has 16 amino acids. Trimming removed 4 bases at V and 2 bases at J, with 15 bases between. Germline V gives CDR1 MNHEY, CDR2 SVGAGI. CDR3 protein: CASSLTSLLTYNEQFF. The CDR3 DNA is TGTGCCAGCAGTTTAACTAGCCTTCTTACCTACAATGAGCAGTTCTTC.

This clone was counted a few times. This chain connects TRBV4-1 to TRBJ1-2, with D possibly being TRBD1 (6 bases). Germline CDR1 reads MGHRA; CDR2 reads YSYEKL. V was cut by 4 bases and J by 5 bases, with 23 bases left in between. The CDR3 runs to 17 residues. Here the CDR3 reads CASSPGPGGAGSYGYTF. In nucleotides, the CDR3 is TGCGCCAGCAGCCCAGGACCGGGGGGGGCCGGCTCATATGGCTACACCTTC.

The rearrangement joins TRBV5-1 to TRBJ2-2, with 8 nucleotides matching TRBD1. Germline V CDR1 and CDR2: SGHRS, YFSETQ. V was pared by 1 base and J by 5 bases, with 7 bases of the junction left unmatched. The length of the CDR3 is 16 residues. CDR3 in amino acids: CASSLTQGAGTGELFF. As DNA, the CDR3 is TGCGCCAGCAGCTTGACCCAGGGGGCAGGAACCGGGGAGCTGTTTTTT.

This chain links TRBV27 with TRBJ2-2; TRBD1 might be the D (6 bases). Germline loops: CDR1 MNHEY, CDR2 SMNVEV (reference sequence). CDR3 length: 16 amino acids. Deletions cut 7 bases from V and 5 bases from J, with 20 bases between. The CDR3 region is CASKRSTRGETGELFF. As DNA, the CDR3 is TGTGCCAGCAAAAGAAGTACCAGGGGAGAAACCGGGGAGCTGTTTTTT.

J is TRBJ2-7 and V is TRBV11-3, with D tentatively TRBD1 (6 bases). V was shortened by 2 bases and J by 6 bases, with 11 bases between the two germline ends. This CDR3 is 13 amino acids long. Germline V lookup: CDR1 SGHNT, CDR2 YENEEA. CDR3 loop: CASSLTARGEQYF. DNA of the CDR3: TGTGCCAGCAGCTTAACTGCCAGGGGCGAGCAGTACTTC.

The chain recombines TRBV4-3 with TRBJ2-3; D is perhaps TRBD2 (6 bases). The CDR3 contains 15 residues. V lost 0 bases and J lost 1, with 8 bases in between. CDR1 LGHNA and CDR2 YSLEER come from the germline V gene. DNA of the CDR3: TGCGCCAGCAGCCAAGAGGGGGGAGGCACAGATACGCAGTATTTT. Translated: CASSQEGGGTDTQYF.

The V and J genes are TRBV20-1 and TRBJ2-1; D gene uncertain. CDR1 is DFQATT, CDR2 SNEGSKA, per germline (reference sequence). The length of the CDR3 is 10 residues. V was shortened by 3 bases and J by 5 bases, with 2 bases between the two germline ends. The DNA for the CDR3 is TGCAGTGCTAGCAACAATGAGCAGTTCTTC. It yields the protein CSASNNEQFF.

This chain uses TRBV6-5 with TRBJ2-7; D possibly corresponds to TRBD2 (5 bases). The germline V and J ends were trimmed by 2 bases and 3 bases, with 14 bases remaining between them. Per germline, CDR1 MNHEY and CDR2 SVGAGI. The CDR3 has 15 residues. The CDR3 loop reads CASSYPSGPVYEQYF. CDR3 nucleotides: TGTGCCAGCAGTTACCCGAGCGGTCCAGTCTACGAGCAGTACTTC.